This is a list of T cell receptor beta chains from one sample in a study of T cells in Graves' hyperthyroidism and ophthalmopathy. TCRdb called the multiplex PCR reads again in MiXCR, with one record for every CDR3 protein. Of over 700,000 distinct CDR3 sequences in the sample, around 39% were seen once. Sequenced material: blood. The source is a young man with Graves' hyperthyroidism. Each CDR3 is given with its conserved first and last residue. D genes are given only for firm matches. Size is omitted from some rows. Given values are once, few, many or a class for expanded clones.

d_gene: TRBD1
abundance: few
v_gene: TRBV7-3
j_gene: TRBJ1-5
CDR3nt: TGTGCCAGCAGCTCGGGACAGGGAGGTAGCAATCAGCCCCAGCATTTT
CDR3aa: CASSSGQGGSNQPQHF

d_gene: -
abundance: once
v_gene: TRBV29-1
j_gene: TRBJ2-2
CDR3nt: TGCAGCGTTGAGGAGACCCTAGGAGGGGAGCTGTTTTTT
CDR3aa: CSVEETLGGELFF

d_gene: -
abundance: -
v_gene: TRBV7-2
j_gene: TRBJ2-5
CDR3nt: TGTGCCAGCAGCCTACCCGGGACTCCATTTGAAGAGACCCAGTACTTC
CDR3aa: CASSLPGTPFEETQYF

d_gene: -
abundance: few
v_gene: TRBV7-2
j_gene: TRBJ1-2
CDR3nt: TGTGCCAGCAGCTTTCATACGCGCGGCTACACCTTC
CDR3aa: CASSFHTRGYTF

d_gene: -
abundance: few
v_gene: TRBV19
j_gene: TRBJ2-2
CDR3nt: TGTGCCAGTAGTATGGCAGGGGCCGGCACCGGGGAGCTGTTTTTT
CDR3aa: CASSMAGAGTGELFF

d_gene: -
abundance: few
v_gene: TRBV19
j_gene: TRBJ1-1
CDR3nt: TGTGCCAGTAGCATGGGGGTGACGGTGAACACTGAAGCTTTCTTT
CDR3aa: CASSMGVTVNTEAFF

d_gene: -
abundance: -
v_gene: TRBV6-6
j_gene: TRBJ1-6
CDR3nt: TGTGCCAGCAGTTGGGAGTCACCCCTCCACTTT
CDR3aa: CASSWESPLHF

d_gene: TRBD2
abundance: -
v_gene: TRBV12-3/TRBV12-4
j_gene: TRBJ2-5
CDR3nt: TGTGCCAGCACTGCTAGCGGGGGGAGGGAGACCCAGTACTTC
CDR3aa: CASTASGGRETQYF

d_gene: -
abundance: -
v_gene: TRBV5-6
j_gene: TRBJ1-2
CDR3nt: TGTGCCAGCAGCCCGAGTTACAGGGCTGGCTACACCTTC
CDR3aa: CASSPSYRAGYTF

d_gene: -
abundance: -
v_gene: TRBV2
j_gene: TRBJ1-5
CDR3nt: TGTGCCAGCAGCCAGGACAATCATAGCAATCAGCCCCAGCATTTT
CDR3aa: CASSQDNHSNQPQHF

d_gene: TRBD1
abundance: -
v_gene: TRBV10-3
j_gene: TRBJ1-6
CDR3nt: TGTGCCATCAGTGAGTCGACAGGGTGGGCGGACTCACCCCTCCACTTT
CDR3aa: CAISESTGWADSPLHF

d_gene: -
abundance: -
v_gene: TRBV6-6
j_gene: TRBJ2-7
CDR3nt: TGTGCCAGCAGTTACCCTGCCCAGGACGAGCAGTACTTC
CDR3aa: CASSYPAQDEQYF

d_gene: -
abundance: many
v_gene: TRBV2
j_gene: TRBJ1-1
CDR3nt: TGTGCCAGTTACACTGAAGCTTTCTTT
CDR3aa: CASYTEAFF

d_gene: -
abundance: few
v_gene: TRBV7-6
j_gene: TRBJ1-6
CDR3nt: TGTGCCAGCAGCTTAATTTGTAGACGGCTGCTTCGCTCCTATAATTCACCCCTCCACTTT
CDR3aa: CASSLICRRLLRSYNSPLHF

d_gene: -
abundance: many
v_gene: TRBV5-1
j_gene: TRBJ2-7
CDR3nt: TGTGCCAGCAGACCAGACGGTTCCTACGAGCAGTACTTC
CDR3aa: CASRPDGSYEQYF

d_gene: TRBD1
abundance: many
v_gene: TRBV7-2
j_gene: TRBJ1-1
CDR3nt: TGTGCCAGCAGCTTTTCCCCAGGGGGCATCGGGGCTTTCTTT
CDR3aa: CASSFSPGGIGAFF

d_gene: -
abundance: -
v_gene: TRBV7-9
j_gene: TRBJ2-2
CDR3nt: TGTGCCAGCAGCGACGCATCGGGACTCGCTACCGGGGAGCTGTTTTTT
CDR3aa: CASSDASGLATGELFF

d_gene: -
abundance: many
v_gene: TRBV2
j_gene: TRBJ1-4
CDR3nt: TGTGCCAGCAGTGAAGACAGGGATGAAAAACTGTTTTTT
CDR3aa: CASSEDRDEKLFF

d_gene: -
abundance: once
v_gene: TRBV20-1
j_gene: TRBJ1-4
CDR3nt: TGCAGTGCCGAGGGGGCTAATGAAAAACTGTTTTTT
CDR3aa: CSAEGANEKLFF

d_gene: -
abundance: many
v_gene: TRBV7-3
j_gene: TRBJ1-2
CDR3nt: TGTGCCAGCAGCCTGGGCGGACGCTATAATGGCTACACCTTC
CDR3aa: CASSLGGRYNGYTF

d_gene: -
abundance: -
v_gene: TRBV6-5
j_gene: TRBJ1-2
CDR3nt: TGTGCCAGCAGTTACCTCGGGATCGGCTACACCTTC
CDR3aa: CASSYLGIGYTF

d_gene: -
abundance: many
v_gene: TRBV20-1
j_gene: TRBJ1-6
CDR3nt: TGCAGTGTCGGACTGGGAGGGGACTCACCCCTCCACTTT
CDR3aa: CSVGLGGDSPLHF

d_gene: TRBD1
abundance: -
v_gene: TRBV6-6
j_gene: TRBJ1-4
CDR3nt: TGTGCCAGCAGTTACCAACAGGGGGCGAGGGAAAAACTGTTTTTT
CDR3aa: CASSYQQGAREKLFF

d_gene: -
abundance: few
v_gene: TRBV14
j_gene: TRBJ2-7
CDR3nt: TGTGCCAGCAGCCAACGGGGGAGAAACGAGCAGTACTTC
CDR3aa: CASSQRGRNEQYF

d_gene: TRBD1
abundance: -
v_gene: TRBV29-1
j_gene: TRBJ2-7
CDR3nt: TGCATCGTTGGACAGGCGAGCTACGAGCAGTACTTC
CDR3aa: CIVGQASYEQYF

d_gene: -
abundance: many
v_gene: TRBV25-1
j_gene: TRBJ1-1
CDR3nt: TGTGCCAGCAGACTAGGGCCCGAAGCTTTCTTT
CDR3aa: CASRLGPEAFF

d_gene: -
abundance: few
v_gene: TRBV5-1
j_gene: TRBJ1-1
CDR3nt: TGCGCCAGCAGCTTACAAGGACAGCTGAACACTGAAGCTTTCTTT
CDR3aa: CASSLQGQLNTEAFF

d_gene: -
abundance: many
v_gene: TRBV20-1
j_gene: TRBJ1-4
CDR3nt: TGCAGTGCTAGAGAGGGGACGCAGATCGAAAAACTGTTTTTT
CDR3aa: CSAREGTQIEKLFF

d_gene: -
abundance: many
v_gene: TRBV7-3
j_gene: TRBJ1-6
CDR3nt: TGTGCCAGCAGCTACGGAGGTTTTTCACCCCTCCACTTT
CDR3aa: CASSYGGFSPLHF

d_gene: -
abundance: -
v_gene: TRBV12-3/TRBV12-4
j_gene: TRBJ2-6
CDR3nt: TGTGCCAGCAGGTACGGACGCAGCTCTGGGGCCAACGTCCTGACTTTC
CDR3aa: CASRYGRSSGANVLTF

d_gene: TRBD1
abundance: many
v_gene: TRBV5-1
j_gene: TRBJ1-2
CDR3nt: TGTGCCAGCAGCTTAGGACAGGGTGCTTACGGCTACACCTTC
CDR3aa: CASSLGQGAYGYTF

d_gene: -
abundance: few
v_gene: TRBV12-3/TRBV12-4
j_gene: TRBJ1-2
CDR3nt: TGTGCCAGCAGTTTAGCGCGGGTTGGCTATGGCTACACCTTC
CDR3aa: CASSLARVGYGYTF

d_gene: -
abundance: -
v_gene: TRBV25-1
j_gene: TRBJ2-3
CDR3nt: TGTGCCAGCAGTGAAATTTACGAAGATACGCAGTATTTT
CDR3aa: CASSEIYEDTQYF

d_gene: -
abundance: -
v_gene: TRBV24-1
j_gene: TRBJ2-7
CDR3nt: TGTGCCACCAGCACGGGGCGATGGGAGCAGTACTTC
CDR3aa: CATSTGRWEQYF

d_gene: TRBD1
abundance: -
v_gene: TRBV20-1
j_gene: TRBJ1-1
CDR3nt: TGCAGTGCTCGGACAGGGGGCCCTGAAGCTTTCTTT
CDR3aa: CSARTGGPEAFF

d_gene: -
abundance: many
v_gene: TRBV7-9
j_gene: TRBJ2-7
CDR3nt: TGTGCCAGCAGTACAGGGTTCGAGCAGTACTTC
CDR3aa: CASSTGFEQYF

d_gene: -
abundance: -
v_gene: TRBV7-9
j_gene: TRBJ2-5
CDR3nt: TGTGCCAGCGGAGACTTTCAAGAGACCCAGTACTTC
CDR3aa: CASGDFQETQYF

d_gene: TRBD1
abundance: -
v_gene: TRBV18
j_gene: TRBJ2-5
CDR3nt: TGTGCCAGCTCACCACCGGGACAGCCGTACCAAGAGACCCAGTACTTC
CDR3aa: CASSPPGQPYQETQYF

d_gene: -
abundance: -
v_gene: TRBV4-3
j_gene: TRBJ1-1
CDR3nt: TGCGCCAGCCGGTTAGGACTTCTGAACACTGAAGCTTTCTTT
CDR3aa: CASRLGLLNTEAFF

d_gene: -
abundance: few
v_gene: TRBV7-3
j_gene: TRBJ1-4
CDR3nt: TGTGCCAGCAGCTCCTCCTTGGACGGATTTAATGAAAAACTGTTTTTT
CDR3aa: CASSSSLDGFNEKLFF

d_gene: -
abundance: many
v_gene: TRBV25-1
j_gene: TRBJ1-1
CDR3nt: TGTGCCAGCAGTGACCTACAGGGAAGAGAAGCTTTCTTT
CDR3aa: CASSDLQGREAFF

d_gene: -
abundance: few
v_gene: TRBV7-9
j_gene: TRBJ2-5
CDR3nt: TGTGCCAGCAGCTTAGGGGACTACCAAGAGACCCAGTACTTC
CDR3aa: CASSLGDYQETQYF

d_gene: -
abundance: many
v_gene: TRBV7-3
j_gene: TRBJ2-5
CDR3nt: TGTGCCAGCAGCCCCCCCGACCAAGAGACCCAGTACTTC
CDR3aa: CASSPPDQETQYF

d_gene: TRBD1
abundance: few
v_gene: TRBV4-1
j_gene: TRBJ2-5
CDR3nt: TGCGCCAGCAGCCACGGACAGGGGACGGAGACCCAGTACTTC
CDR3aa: CASSHGQGTETQYF

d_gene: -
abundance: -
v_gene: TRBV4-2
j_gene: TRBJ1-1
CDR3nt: TGTGCCAGCAGCCAACCACGAGGGGGGATGAACACTGAAGCTTTCTTT
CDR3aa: CASSQPRGGMNTEAFF

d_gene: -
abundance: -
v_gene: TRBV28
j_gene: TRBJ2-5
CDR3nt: TGTGCCAGCAGCTCTCCGGGAACTGAGGGGACCCAGTACTTC
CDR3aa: CASSSPGTEGTQYF

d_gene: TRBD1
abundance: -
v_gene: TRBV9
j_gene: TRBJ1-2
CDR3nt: TGTGCCAGCAGCGTTGATTACGGACAGGGCTATGGCTACACCTTC
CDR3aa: CASSVDYGQGYGYTF

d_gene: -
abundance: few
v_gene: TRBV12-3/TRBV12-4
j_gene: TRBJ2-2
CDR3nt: TGTGCCAGCAGTTCGAAGACTCCGAACACCGGGGAGCTGTTTTTT
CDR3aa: CASSSKTPNTGELFF

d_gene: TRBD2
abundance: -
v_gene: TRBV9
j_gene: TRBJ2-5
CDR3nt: TGTGCCAGCAGCTTATCTCGGGGGGGGCCGGAGACCCAGTACTTC
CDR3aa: CASSLSRGGPETQYF

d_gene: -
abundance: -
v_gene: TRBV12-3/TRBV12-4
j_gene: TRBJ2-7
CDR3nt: TGTGCCAGCAGTTCGACAGAGCCTACCTACGAGCAGTACTTC
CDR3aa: CASSSTEPTYEQYF

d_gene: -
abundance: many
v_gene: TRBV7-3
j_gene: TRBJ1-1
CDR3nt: TGTGCCAGCAGCTCCGTCCCGGGGACTGAAGCTTTCTTT
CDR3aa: CASSSVPGTEAFF

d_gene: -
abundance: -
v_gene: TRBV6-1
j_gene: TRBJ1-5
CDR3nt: TGTGCCAGCAGTGAAGGGGTTAATAGCAATCAGCCCCAGCATTTT
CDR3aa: CASSEGVNSNQPQHF

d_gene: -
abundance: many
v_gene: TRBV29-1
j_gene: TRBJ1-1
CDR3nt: TGCAGCGTTGCGACCCGAAATATGAACACTGAAGCTTTCTTT
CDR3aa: CSVATRNMNTEAFF

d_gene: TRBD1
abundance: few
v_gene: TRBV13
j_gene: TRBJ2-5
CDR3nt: TGTGCCAGCAGCCCCAGGACAGGGATTCAAGAGACCCAGTACTTC
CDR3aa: CASSPRTGIQETQYF

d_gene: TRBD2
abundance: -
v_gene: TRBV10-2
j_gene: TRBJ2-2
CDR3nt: TGCGCCAGCACCCTAGCGGGGGGCGACACCGGGGAGCTGTTTTTT
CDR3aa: CASTLAGGDTGELFF

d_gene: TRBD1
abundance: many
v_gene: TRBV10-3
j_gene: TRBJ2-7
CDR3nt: TGTGCCAGTCGAGAAGCACAGGGGGCCTACGAGCAGTACTTC
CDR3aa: CASREAQGAYEQYF

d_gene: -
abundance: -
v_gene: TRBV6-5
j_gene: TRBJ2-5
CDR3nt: TGTGCCAGCAGCTCCCCCTCGGAGACCCAGTACTTC
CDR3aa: CASSSPSETQYF